This T cell receptor beta chain was profiled in a study of human T cells and chemical hapten exposure. As to this clonotype: The antigen is unknown. A read error is possible here, since a much larger clone lies one base away.

Findings and caveats of the study: DPC sensitization did not alter TCRs above 1 in 1000 frequency.

Total RNA extraction was carried out from unfractionated whole blood. Original processing notes: A per-sample median of 95,638 TCRs was observed, with a range of roughly 20,000 to 690,600. Each CDR3 protein is one row after TCRdb ran MiXCR on the 5' RACE reads. These V and J calls are TCRdb output, not the study's own analysis. This table holds 150,000 or so distinct CDR3 sequences, 4.1% found once. This CDR3 is 15 amino acids long. Germline values: CDR1 MNHNS, CDR2 SASEGT. Trimming took off 7 bases at V and 1 base at J, with 16 bases between the two ends. This clonotype was sampled from a female donor in good health. The chain recombines TRBV6-1 with TRBJ1-2, with D maybe TRBD1 (6 bases). The CDR3 reads CASMTWTDSNYGYTF. In nucleotides, the CDR3 is TGTGCCAGCATGACATGGACAGATAGTAACTATGGCTACACCTTC.